This TCR beta chain derives from a study of human thymus T cells. From germline, CDR1 is KGHSH and CDR2 LQKENI. The CDR3 is 16 amino acids. V gave up 8 bases and J gave up 3 bases, with 22 bases separating them. Surgeons resected thymus tissue during corrective heart surgery. TCRdb's copy holds only in-frame clones and misses some; the assay was immunoSEQ multiplex PCR. This repertoire shows 78,000 or so clones, approximately 97% found once; its top ten account for just over 0.03%. Of note for this clone: Its specificity is not known.

Findings and caveats of the study: Unrelated individuals had highly overlapping thymic repertoires, as reported in related research. Thymic and blood repertoires showed apparently biased V and J gene usage.

V usage is TRBV18 and J usage is TRBJ1-2; the D is unclear. Sequenced material: thymus tissue. This TCR was recovered from a boy under two years old with a congenital heart defect but otherwise immunologically healthy. The CDR3 spells CASARADTHSDYGYTF. DNA of the CDR3: TGTGCCAGCGCCCGGGCCGATACCCACTCGGACTATGGCTACACCTTC.